Listed below are T cell receptor beta chains from one sample, sequenced in a study of shared clonotypes between healthy human individuals. Data came from immunoSEQ multiplex PCR; TCRdb stores just in-frame clones and leaves some out. The sample has some 1,100,000 clones; about four fifths are singletons. What was sequenced was memory CD4+ T cells from PBMCs. Receptor source: a man younger than 35 in good health. Some clones in this sample may be carry-over from other donors' samples. Both conserved end residues are part of each CDR3. D genes are given only for firm matches. Some rows have no size entry. The others give once, few or many, or a class for an expanded clone.

abundance: -; d_gene: -; len: 13; j_gene: TRBJ2-7; v_gene: TRBV5-1; CDR3aa: CASSSGQQYEQYF; CDR3nt: TGCGCCAGCAGCTCCGGACAGCAATACGAGCAGTACTTC
abundance: once; d_gene: TRBD2; len: 17; j_gene: TRBJ2-5; v_gene: TRBV10-3; CDR3aa: CAISESTSGRPAETQYF; CDR3nt: TGTGCCATCAGTGAGTCGACTAGCGGGAGGCCCGCGGAGACCCAGTACTTC
abundance: -; d_gene: -; len: 13; j_gene: TRBJ2-7; v_gene: TRBV7-8; CDR3aa: CASSLGWAGEQYF; CDR3nt: TGTGCCAGCAGCTTAGGGTGGGCCGGCGAGCAGTACTTC
abundance: -; d_gene: -; len: 14; j_gene: TRBJ2-3; v_gene: TRBV9; CDR3aa: CASSPHGITDTQYF; CDR3nt: TGTGCCAGCAGCCCGCACGGGATCACAGATACGCAGTATTTT
abundance: -; d_gene: TRBD1; len: 14; j_gene: TRBJ1-2; v_gene: TRBV7-2; CDR3aa: CASSLGTGRFGYTF; CDR3nt: TGTGCCAGCAGCTTGGGGACAGGGCGATTTGGCTACACCTTC
abundance: few; d_gene: -; len: 16; j_gene: TRBJ1-2; v_gene: TRBV5-1; CDR3aa: CASSLEFGQLHYGYTF; CDR3nt: TGCGCCAGCAGCTTGGAGTTTGGGCAGCTTCACTATGGCTACACCTTC
abundance: many; d_gene: TRBD2; len: 16; j_gene: TRBJ2-2; v_gene: TRBV28; CDR3aa: CASSRTSGRAVGELFF; CDR3nt: TGTGCCAGCAGTCGGACTAGCGGGAGGGCCGTCGGGGAGCTGTTTTTT
abundance: -; d_gene: TRBD1; len: 18; j_gene: TRBJ1-5; v_gene: TRBV11-3; CDR3aa: CASSFLPKDRAPYQPQHF; CDR3nt: TGTGCCAGCAGCTTTCTACCAAAGGACAGGGCCCCATATCAGCCCCAGCATTTT
abundance: many; d_gene: -; len: 13; j_gene: TRBJ1-1; v_gene: TRBV7-3; CDR3aa: CASSLKANTEAFF; CDR3nt: TGTGCCAGCAGCTTAAAGGCGAACACTGAAGCTTTCTTT
abundance: -; d_gene: TRBD1; len: 14; j_gene: TRBJ1-5; v_gene: TRBV18; CDR3aa: CASSPDRERSPQHF; CDR3nt: TGTGCCAGTTCACCAGACAGGGAAAGGAGCCCCCAGCATTTT